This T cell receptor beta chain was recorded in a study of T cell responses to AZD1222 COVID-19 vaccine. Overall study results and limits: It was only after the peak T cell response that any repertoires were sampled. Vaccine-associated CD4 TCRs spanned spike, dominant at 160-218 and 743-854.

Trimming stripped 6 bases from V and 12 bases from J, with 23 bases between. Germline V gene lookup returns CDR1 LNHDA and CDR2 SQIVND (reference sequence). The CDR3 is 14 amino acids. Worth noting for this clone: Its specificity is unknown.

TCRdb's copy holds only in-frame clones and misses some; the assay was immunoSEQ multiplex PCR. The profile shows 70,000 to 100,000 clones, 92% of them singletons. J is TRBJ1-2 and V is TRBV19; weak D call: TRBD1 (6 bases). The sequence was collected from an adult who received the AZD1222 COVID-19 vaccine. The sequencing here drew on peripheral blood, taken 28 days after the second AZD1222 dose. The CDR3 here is CASRTTPDSASHTF. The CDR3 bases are TGTGCCAGTAGAACGACCCCGGACAGTGCTTCGCACACCTTC. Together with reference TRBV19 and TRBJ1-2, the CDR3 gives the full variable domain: DGGITQSPKYLFRKEGQNVTLSCEQNLNHDAMYWYRQDPGQGLRLIYYSQIVNDFQKGDIAEGYSVSREKKESFPLTVTSAQKNPTAFYLCASRTTPDSASHTFGSGTRLTVV.